This T cell receptor beta chain was documented in a study of blood T cell repertoires in COVID-19. Method: immunoSEQ multiplex PCR; TCRdb's copy keeps in-frame clones and lacks some. Of about 180,000 clones listed, 80% to 90% are singletons. The material sequenced was peripheral blood. The clonotype comes from a human donor with active or convalescent COVID-19. The donor label of this sample is uncertain.

The CDR3 nucleotides are TGTGCCAGCAGTGAACAGGTGGGAGGGAACTATGGCTACACCTTC. Protein: CASSEQVGGNYGYTF. The genes are TRBV2 and TRBJ1-2; D not resolved. From germline, CDR1 is SNHLY and CDR2 FYNNEI. The CDR3 length is 15 residues. Trimming removed 2 bases at V and 2 bases at J, with 12 bases between.